This TCR beta chain was recorded in a study of monozygotic twins with inflammatory bowel disease. The germline CDR1 and CDR2 sequences are LNHDA and SQIVND (reference sequence). This CDR3 region has 15 residues. TCRdb re-called the 5' RACE reads and catalogs CDR3 proteins one per entry, DNA excluded. The sample's table shows fewer than 350,000 distinct CDR3 sequences. The chain links TRBV19 to TRBJ2-1; TCRdb returns TRBD2, unconfirmable since there is no DNA. The source material was blood. This receptor was obtained from a human donor with ulcerative colitis or Crohn's disease, or a healthy co-twin of an affected twin (not recorded which). This CDR3 is CASRRSSGGANEQFF.